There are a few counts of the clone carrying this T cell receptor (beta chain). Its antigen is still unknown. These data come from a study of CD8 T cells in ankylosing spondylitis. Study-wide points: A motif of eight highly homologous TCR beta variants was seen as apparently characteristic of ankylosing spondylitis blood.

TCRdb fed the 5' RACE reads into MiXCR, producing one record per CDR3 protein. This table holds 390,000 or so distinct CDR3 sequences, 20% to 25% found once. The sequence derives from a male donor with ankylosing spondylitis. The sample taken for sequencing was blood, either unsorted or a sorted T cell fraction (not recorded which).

CDR3 protein: CASTLGLPLTTDTQYF. DNA of the CDR3: TGTGCCAGCACGTTGGGGCTCCCACTCACCACAGATACGCAGTATTTT. This chain joins TRBV6-5 and TRBJ2-3, with TRBD1 as a possible D gene (5 bases). With 7 bases removed from V and 2 bases from J, the gap between germline ends came to 19 bases. Germline V gene lookup returns CDR1 MNHEY and CDR2 SVGAGI. CDR3 size: 16 residues.